The clone carrying this TCR beta chain was observed at least ten times. Germline V CDR1 and CDR2: SGHTA, FQGTGA. J lost 3 bases, V lost 5 bases, and 7 bases had no gene match. There are 14 residues in the CDR3. Isolation per sample recovered at least 7 million PBMCs. Each sample provided at least 5.5 micrograms of extracted total RNA. These data belong to a study of blood T cells in healthy people across ages. It was with a sample-barcoded 5' primer and a J-beta primer mix that a second PCR of roughly 7 to 11 cycles was run. TCRdb independently ran MiXCR on the 5' RACE reads; one entry per CDR3 protein. This sample yields hundreds of thousands of distinct CDR3 sequences, of which around 21% are seen a single time; roughly 3.9% belongs to the top ten.

Sequenced input: blood. V usage is TRBV7-3 and J usage is TRBJ2-7; 7 bases match TRBD1. The receptor was derived from a man between 65 and 85 years old in good health. The CDR3: CASSKQAGGYEQYF. In DNA, the CDR3 is TGTGCCAGCAGCAAGCAGGCAGGGGGCTACGAGCAGTACTTC.